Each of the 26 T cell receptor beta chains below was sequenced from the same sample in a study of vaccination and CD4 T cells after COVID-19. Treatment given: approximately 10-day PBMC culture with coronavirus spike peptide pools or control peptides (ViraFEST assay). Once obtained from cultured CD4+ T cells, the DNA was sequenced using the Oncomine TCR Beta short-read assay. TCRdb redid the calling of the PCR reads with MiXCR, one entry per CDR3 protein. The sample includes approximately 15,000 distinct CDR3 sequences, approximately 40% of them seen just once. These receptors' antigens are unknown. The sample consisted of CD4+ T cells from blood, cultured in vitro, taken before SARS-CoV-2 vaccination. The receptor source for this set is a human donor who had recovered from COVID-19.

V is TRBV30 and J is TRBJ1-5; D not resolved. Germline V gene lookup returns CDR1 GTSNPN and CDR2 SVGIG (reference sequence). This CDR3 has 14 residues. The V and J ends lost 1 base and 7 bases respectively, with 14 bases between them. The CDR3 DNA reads TGTGCCTGGAGTGAACTCCGAGTAGGACAGCCCCAGCATTTT. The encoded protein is CAWSELRVGQPQHF.

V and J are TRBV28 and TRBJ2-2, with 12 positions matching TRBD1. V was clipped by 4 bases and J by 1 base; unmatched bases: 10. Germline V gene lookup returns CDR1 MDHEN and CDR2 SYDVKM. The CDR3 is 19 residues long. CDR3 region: CASSSAGTGGMGNTGELFF. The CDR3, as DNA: TGTGCCAGCAGTTCTGCCGGGACAGGGGGCATGGGGAACACCGGGGAGCTGTTTTTT. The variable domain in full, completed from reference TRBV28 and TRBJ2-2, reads DVKVTQSSRYLVKRTGEKVFLECVQDMDHENMFWYRQDPGLGLRLIYFSYDVKMKEKGDIPEGYSVSREKKERFSLILESASTNQTSMYLCASSSAGTGGMGNTGELFFGEGSRLTVL.

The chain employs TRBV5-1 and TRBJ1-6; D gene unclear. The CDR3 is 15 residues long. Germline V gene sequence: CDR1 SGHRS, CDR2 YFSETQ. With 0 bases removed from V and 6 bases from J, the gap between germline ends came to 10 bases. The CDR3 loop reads CASSLVAEFNSPLHF. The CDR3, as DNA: TGCGCCAGCAGCTTGGTGGCGGAGTTTAATTCACCCCTCCACTTT.

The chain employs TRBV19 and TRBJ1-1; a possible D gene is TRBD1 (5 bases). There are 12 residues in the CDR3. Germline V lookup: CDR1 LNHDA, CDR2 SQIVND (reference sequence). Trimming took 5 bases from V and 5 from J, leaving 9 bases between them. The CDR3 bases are TGTGCCAGTAGTCGGACAATGACTGAAGCTTTCTTT. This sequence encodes CASSRTMTEAFF.

The CDR3 DNA follows: TGTGCCAGCAGCTTAGTGAAGGGGAAGGACACTGAAGCTTTCTTT. It encodes CASSLVKGKDTEAFF. The chain has TRBV11-2 and TRBJ1-1; D is possibly TRBD1 (5 bases). This CDR3 contains 15 residues. Looked up from germline, CDR1 is SGHAT and CDR2 is FQNNGV. Trimming took 1 base from V and 3 from J, leaving 12 bases between them.

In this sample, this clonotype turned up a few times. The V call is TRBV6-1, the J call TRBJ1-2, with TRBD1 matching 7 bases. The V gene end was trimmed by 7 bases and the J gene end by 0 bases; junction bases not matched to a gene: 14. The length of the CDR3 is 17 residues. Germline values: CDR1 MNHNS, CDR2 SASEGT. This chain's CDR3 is CASTIQDRALANYGYTF. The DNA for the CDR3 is TGTGCCAGCACCATCCAAGACAGGGCCCTAGCTAACTATGGCTACACCTTC.

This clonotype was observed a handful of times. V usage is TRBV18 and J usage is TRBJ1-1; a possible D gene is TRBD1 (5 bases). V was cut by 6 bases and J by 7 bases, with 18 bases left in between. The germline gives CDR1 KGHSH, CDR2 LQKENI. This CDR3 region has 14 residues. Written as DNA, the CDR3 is TGTGCCAGCTCCCCCTTACAGGATCGGAGTGAAGCTTTCTTT. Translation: CASSPLQDRSEAFF.

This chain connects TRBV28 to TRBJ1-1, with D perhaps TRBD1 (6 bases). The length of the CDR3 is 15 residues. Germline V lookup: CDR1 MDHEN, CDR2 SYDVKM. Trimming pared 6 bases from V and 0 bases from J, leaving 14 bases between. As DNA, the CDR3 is TGTGCCAGCAGCCCTAGGGGGTACATGAACACTGAAGCTTTCTTT. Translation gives CASSPRGYMNTEAFF.

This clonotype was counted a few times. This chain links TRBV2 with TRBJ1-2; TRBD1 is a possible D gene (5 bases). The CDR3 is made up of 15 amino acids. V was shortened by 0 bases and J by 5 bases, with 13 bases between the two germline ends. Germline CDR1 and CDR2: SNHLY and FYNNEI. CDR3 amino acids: CASSEARGASYGYTF. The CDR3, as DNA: TGTGCCAGCAGTGAAGCGAGAGGGGCTTCGTATGGCTACACCTTC.

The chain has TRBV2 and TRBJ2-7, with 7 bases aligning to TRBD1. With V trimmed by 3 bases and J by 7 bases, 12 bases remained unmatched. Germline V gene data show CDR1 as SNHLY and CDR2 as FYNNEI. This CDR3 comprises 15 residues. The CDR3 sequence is CASSEVQGDMGEQYF. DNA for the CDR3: TGTGCCAGCAGTGAGGTGCAGGGGGACATGGGGGAGCAGTACTTC.

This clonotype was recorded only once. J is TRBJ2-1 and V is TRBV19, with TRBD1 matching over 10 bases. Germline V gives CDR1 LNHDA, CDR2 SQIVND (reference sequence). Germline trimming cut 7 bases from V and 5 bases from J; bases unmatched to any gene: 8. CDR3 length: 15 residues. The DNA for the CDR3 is TGTGCCAGTACCCGGACAGGGGGGGGGAACAATGAGCAGTTCTTC. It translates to CASTRTGGGNNEQFF.

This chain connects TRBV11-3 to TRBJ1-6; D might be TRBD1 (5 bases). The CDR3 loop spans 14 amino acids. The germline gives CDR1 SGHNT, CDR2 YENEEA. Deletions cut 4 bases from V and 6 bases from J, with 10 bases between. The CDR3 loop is CASSSRQLNSPLHF. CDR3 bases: TGTGCCAGCAGCTCGCGACAGCTTAATTCACCCCTCCACTTT.

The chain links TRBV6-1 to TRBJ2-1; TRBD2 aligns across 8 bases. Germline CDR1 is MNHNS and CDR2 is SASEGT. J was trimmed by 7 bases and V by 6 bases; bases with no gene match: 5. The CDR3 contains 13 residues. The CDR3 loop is CASRAGGSNEQFF. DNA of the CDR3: TGTGCCAGCAGGGCGGGGGGCTCTAATGAGCAGTTCTTC.

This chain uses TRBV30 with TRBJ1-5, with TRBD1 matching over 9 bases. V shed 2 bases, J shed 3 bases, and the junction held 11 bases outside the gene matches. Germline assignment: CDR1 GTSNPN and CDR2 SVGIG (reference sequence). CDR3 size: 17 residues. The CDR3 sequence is CAWSPPDRGRINQPQHF. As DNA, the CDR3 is TGTGCCTGGAGTCCGCCGGACAGGGGCAGAATCAATCAGCCCCAGCATTTT.

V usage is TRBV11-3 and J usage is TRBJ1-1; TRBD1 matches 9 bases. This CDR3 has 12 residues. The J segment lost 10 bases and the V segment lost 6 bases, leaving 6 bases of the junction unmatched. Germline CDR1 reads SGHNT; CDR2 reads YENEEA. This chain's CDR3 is CASSLETGGAFF. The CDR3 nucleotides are TGTGCCAGCAGTTTGGAGACAGGGGGAGCTTTCTTT.

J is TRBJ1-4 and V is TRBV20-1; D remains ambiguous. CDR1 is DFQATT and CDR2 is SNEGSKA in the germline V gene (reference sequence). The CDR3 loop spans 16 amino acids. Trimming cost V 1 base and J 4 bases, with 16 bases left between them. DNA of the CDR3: TGCAGTGCTAGAGGGCCTGATAGACTACTTAATGAAAAACTGTTTTTT. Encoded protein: CSARGPDRLLNEKLFF.

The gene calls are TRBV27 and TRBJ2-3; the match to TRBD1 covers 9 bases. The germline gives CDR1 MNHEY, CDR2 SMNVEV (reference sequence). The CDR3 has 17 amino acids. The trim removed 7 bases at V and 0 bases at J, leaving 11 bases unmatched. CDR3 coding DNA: TGTGCCAGCAAACACCCGCCCGGGACAGGGAGCACAGATACGCAGTATTTT. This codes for CASKHPPGTGSTDTQYF.

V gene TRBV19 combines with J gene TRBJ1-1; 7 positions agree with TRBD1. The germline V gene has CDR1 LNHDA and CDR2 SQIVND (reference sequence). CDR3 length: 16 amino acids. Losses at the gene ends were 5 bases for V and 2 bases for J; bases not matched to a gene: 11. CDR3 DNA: TGTGCCAGTAGTCCAACGATCGACAGGGCAAACACTGAAGCTTTCTTT. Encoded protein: CASSPTIDRANTEAFF.

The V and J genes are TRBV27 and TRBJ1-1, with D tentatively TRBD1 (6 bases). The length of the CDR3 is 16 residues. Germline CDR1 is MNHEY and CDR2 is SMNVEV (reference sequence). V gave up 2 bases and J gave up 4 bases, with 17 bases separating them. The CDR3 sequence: CASSLRTGGRSTEAFF. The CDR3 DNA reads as TGTGCCAGCAGTTTAAGAACCGGGGGGCGAAGCACTGAAGCTTTCTTT.

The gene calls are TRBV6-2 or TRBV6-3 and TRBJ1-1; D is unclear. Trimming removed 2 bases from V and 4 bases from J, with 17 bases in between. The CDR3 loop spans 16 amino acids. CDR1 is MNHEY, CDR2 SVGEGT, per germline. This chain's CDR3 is CASSYEVGPKGTEAFF. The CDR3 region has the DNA TGTGCCAGCAGTTACGAGGTCGGCCCGAAGGGCACTGAAGCTTTCTTT.

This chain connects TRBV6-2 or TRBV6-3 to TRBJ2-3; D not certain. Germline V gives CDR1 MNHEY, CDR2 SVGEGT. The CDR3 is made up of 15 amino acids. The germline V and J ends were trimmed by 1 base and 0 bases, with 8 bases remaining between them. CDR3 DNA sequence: TGTGCCAGCAGTTACTATCCAGGTAGCACAGATACGCAGTATTTT. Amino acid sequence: CASSYYPGSTDTQYF.

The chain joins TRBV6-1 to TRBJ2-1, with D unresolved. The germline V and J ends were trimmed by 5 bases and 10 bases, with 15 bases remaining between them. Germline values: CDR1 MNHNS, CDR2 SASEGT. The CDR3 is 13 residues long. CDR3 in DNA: TGTGCCAGCAGTCTCAAAGTAGTAATAGAGCAGTTCTTC. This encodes CASSLKVVIEQFF.

The DNA of the CDR3 is TGTGCCAGCAGGCGAGGACCGGGACTAGCGGGTAGCACAGATACGCAGTATTTT. Amino acids: CASRRGPGLAGSTDTQYF. The gene calls are TRBV6-2 or TRBV6-3 and TRBJ2-3, with TRBD2 identical over 12 bases. The CDR3 contains 18 residues. V lost 6 bases to trimming and J lost 0 bases; unmatched junction nucleotides: 10. Germline lookup yields CDR1 MNHEY and CDR2 SVGEGT.

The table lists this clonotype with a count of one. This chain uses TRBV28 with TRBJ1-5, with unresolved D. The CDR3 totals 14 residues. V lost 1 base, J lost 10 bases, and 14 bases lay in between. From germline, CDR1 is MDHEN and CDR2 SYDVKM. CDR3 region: CASSLLAGSRPQHF. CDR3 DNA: TGTGCCAGCAGTTTATTGGCGGGGTCGCGTCCCCAGCATTTT.

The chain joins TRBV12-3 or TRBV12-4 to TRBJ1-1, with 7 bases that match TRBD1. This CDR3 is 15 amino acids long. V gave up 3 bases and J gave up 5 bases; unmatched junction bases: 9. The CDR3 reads CASSLGDSTGTEAFF. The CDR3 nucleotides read TGTGCCAGCAGTTTGGGGGACAGTACGGGGACTGAAGCTTTCTTT.

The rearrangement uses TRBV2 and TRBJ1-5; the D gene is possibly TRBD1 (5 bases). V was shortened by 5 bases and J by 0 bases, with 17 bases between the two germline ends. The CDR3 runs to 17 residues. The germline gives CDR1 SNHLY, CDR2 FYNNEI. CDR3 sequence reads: CASSTRLGGYSNQPQHF. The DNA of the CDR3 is TGTGCCAGCAGTACCCGATTGGGGGGATATAGCAATCAGCCCCAGCATTTT.